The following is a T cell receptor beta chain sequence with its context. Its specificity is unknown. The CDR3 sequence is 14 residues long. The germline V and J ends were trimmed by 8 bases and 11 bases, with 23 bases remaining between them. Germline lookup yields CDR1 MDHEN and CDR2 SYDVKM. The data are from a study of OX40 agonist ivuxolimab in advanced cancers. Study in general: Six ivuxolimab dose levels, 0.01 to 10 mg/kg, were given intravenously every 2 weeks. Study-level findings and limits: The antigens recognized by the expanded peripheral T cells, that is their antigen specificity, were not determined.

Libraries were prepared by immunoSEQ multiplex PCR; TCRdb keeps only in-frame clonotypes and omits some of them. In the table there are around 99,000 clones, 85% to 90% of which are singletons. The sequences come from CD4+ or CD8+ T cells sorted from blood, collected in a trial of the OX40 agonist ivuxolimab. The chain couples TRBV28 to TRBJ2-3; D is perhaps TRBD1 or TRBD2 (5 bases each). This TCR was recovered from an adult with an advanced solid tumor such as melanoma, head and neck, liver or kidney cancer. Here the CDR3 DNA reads TGTGCCAGCGGACGGGGCGACTACGGACAAGAGCAGTATTTT. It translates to CASGRGDYGQEQYF.